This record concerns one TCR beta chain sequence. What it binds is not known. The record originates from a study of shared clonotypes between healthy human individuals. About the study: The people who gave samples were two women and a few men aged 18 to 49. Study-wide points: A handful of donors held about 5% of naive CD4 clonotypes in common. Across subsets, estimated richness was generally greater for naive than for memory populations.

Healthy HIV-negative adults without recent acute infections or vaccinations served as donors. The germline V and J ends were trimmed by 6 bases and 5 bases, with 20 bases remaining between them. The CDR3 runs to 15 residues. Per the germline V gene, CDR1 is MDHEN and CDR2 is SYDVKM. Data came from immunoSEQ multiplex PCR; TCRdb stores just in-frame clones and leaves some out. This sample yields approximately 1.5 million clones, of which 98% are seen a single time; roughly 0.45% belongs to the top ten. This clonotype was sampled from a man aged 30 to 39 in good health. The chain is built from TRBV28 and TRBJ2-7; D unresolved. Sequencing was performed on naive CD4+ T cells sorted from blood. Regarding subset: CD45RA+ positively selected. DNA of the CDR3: TGTGCCAGCAGATCGATCACCGACGGTGGAGACGAGCAGTACTTC. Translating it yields CASRSITDGGDEQYF. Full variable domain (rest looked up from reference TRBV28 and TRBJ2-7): DVKVTQSSRYLVKRTGEKVFLECVQDMDHENMFWYRQDPGLGLRLIYFSYDVKMKEKGDIPEGYSVSREKKERFSLILESASTNQTSMYLCASRSITDGGDEQYFGPGTRLTVT.